Here is one T cell receptor beta chain with its context. Its target is unknown. Diagnostic decisions used clinical symptoms, serum thyroxine and TRAb, thyroid ultrasound and orbital computed tomography. Approximately 10 ml of fresh peripheral blood supplied the PBMCs. These data are taken from a study of T cells in Graves' hyperthyroidism and ophthalmopathy. RNA transcripts gave rise to amplified TCR beta CDR3 regions. The TCR CDR3 first-round RT-PCR relied on the HTBI primer set. One entry per CDR3 protein results from TCRdb running MiXCR on the multiplex PCR reads. This table holds hundreds of thousands of distinct CDR3 sequences, 20% to 30% found once. V lost 4 bases, J lost 4 bases, and 6 bases stayed unmatched. The CDR3 length is 14 residues. Germline V gene sequence: CDR1 MNHNS, CDR2 SASEGT. Findings and limits, study-wide: Most thyroid-expanded clonotypes above 0.001 were also found in blood. The model anticipated ophthalmopathy a median around 6 months pre-onset.

Source material: blood. The rearrangement uses TRBV6-1 and TRBJ1-2, with 7 positions matching TRBD1. This TCR derives from a man aged 45-60 years with Graves' hyperthyroidism. The chain's CDR3 is CASSGYRGGYGYTF. The DNA of the CDR3 is TGTGCCAGCAGTGGCTACAGGGGAGGCTATGGCTACACCTTC.